This paragraph covers one T cell receptor beta chain sequence. Each CDR3 protein is one row after TCRdb ran MiXCR on the PCR reads. The sample shows over 15,000 distinct CDR3 sequences, under 70% of them seen only once. CDR3 length: 14 amino acids. CDR1 is MGHDK, CDR2 SYGVNS, per germline. J gave up 8 bases and V 5 bases, and 6 bases lay outside the gene matches. The data stem from a study of CD4 and CD8 cells across lung adenocarcinoma regions. Samples came from patients with localized non-small cell lung adenocarcinoma. This receptor was taken from a female donor with lung adenocarcinoma. The CD4 and CD8 labels of this study may be unreliable. The chain uses TRBV25-1 and TRBJ2-1, with 10 bases identical to TRBD2. The source material was CD8+ T cells from the center of a lung tumor. The CDR3 region has the DNA TGTGCCAGCAGTAAGGCTAGCGGGAGCGATGAGCAGTTCTTC. Translating gives CASSKASGSDEQFF.